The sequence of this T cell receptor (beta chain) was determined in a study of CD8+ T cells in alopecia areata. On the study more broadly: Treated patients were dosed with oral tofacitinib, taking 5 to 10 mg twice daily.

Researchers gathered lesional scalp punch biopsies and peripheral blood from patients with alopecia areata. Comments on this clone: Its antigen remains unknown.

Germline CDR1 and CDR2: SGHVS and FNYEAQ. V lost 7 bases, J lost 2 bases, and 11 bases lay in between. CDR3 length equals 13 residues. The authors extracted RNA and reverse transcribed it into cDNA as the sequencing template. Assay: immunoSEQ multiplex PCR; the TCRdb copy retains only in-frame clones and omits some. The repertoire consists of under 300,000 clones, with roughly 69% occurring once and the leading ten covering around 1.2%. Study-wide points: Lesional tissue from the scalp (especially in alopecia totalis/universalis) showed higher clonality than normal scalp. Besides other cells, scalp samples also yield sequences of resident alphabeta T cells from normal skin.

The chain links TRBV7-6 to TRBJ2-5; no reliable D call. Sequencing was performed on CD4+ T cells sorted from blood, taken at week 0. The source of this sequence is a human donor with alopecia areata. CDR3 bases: TGTGCCAGCACCCCCGTGGGGCAAGAGACCCAGTACTTC. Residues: CASTPVGQETQYF.